This TCR beta chain was recorded in a study of T-cell reconstitution after alpha-beta-depleted transplantation in children. Unique molecular identifiers were incorporated into the prepared TCRbeta library. TCRdb reprocessed the PCR reads with MiXCR, giving one entry per CDR3 protein. This sample has 640,000 or so distinct CDR3 sequences; approximately 15% occur once, and the top ten carry over 0.95%. With 0 bases removed from V and 0 bases from J, the gap between germline ends came to 16 bases. The germline V gene encodes CDR1 SGHDN and CDR2 FVKESK. The CDR3 is 18 amino acids. This specimen was PBMCs from the stem cell graft donor, taken from the stem cell graft. This clonotype was obtained from a human donor who donated a stem cell graft to a child with acute myeloid leukemia. The chain is built from TRBV14 and TRBJ2-3; D is perhaps TRBD1 or TRBD2 (5 bases each). The CDR3 coding sequence is TGTGCCAGCAGCCAAGAGCTCTCGGGACGGCCAAGCACAGATACGCAGTATTTT. Its translation is CASSQELSGRPSTDTQYF.